The rows below give T cell receptor beta chains drawn from one sample of a study of molecular identifiers for immune sequencing clone quantification. MiXCR was run by TCRdb on the PCR reads, yielding one entry per CDR3 protein. In the table there are fewer than 350,000 distinct CDR3 sequences, roughly a quarter of which are singletons. Sample: naive CD8+ T cells from blood, with Jurkat cell RNA spiked in. The receptors come from a human donor in good health. Some libraries in this study had Jurkat cell RNA spiked in. The CDR3 runs from the conserved cysteine through the conserved F or W. Fields, in order: D gene, clone size, J gene, V gene, CDR3 DNA, CDR3 protein. The D gene is left open where the match is weak. Some rows mark clone size as missing; the rest say once, few, many or name a class of expanded clone.

-	few	TRBJ2-7	TRBV27	TGTGCCAGCAGTTCCCGATTCTCCGAGCAGTACTTC	CASSSRFSEQYF
TRBD2	-	TRBJ2-1	TRBV20-1	TGCAGTGCAACCGAAGGGACTAGCGGGAGGGGTAATGAGCAGCTCTTC	CSATEGTSGRGNEQLF
-	many	TRBJ2-7	TRBV20-1	TGCAGTGCTGTTCTGTGGGGCAGTGAGTTCTACGAGCAGTACTTC	CSAVLWGSEFYEQYF
TRBD2	-	TRBJ2-3	TRBV28	TGTGCCAGCATTACGGGGGGCGGGAGGATCACAGATACGCAGTATTTT	CASITGGGRITDTQYF
TRBD2	-	TRBJ2-3	TRBV27	TGTGCCAGCAGTTTATTGGGGGGGTCAGATACGCAGTATTTT	CASSLLGGSDTQYF
-	-	TRBJ1-4	TRBV5-4	TGTGCCAGCAGCTTACAGGGTAGCGGGCTTAATGAAAAACTGTTTTTT	CASSLQGSGLNEKLFF
-	once	TRBJ2-7	TRBV30	TGTGCCTGGAGCAGGGTGTTGTCAAGGACAGCCTCCTACGAGCAGTACTTC	CAWSRVLSRTASYEQYF
-	few	TRBJ1-5	TRBV7-9	TGTGCCAGCAGCCCCCCGGACGGGGAAAGCAATCAGCCCCAGCATTTT	CASSPPDGESNQPQHF
-	-	TRBJ2-5	TRBV4-3	TGCGCCAGCAGCCAAGATAATCATCAGGGGAAGCAGACCCAGTACTTC	CASSQDNHQGKQTQYF
TRBD2	many	TRBJ2-7	TRBV20-1	TGCAGTGCTAGAGATTTGCGGGAGCTTTACGAGCAGTACTTC	CSARDLRELYEQYF
-	few	TRBJ2-1	TRBV4-3	TGCGCCAGCAGCCAAGAGGCTGCCGTCTCCTACAATGAGCAGTTCTTC	CASSQEAAVSYNEQFF
-	few	TRBJ1-4	TRBV13	TGTGCCAGCAGCCAGAGGTCGGAAACTAATGAAAAACTGTTTTTT	CASSQRSETNEKLFF
-	-	TRBJ2-7	TRBV4-3	TGCGCCAGCAGCCAAGATGGGCTGGGGTACGAGCAGCACTTC	CASSQDGLGYEQHF
-	-	TRBJ1-2	TRBV27	TGTGCCAGCAGTCTAGGGGGGGGCGGAGGCTACACCTTC	CASSLGGGGGYTF
TRBD2	-	TRBJ2-3	TRBV7-9	TGTGCCAGCAGCTTTAGCGGGGGCTTAGATACGCAGTATTTT	CASSFSGGLDTQYF
-	few	TRBJ1-1	TRBV28	TGTGCCAGCAGTTTTTCCCCTAATTGGGCTGAAGCTTTCTTT	CASSFSPNWAEAFF
-	few	TRBJ2-2	TRBV19	TGTGCCAGTAGTATCGGGCGGACCGGGGAGCTGTTTTTT	CASSIGRTGELFF
-	few	TRBJ2-7	TRBV20-1	TGCAGTGCTAGAGATCACAGGAGCTCCTACGAGCAGTACTTC	CSARDHRSSYEQYF
-	-	TRBJ2-3	TRBV15	TGTGCCACCAGCAGACCTAAAGCGGAGAACACAGATACGCAGTATTTT	CATSRPKAENTDTQYF
-	many	TRBJ2-5	TRBV7-9	TGTGCCAGCAGCTCGACAGGGACTCAAGAGACCCAGTACTTC	CASSSTGTQETQYF
TRBD1	few	TRBJ2-2	TRBV30	TGTGCCGGACAGGGCTCCGGGGAGCTGTTTTTT	CAGQGSGELFF
-	many	TRBJ2-7	TRBV5-6	TGTGCCAGCAGCTTGGGGCAAATCGCCTACGAGCAGTACTTC	CASSLGQIAYEQYF
TRBD1	-	TRBJ2-3	TRBV5-1	TGCGCCAGCAGCTCGGGACAGGGGGCGAGGACAGATACGCAGTATTTT	CASSSGQGARTDTQYF
-	-	TRBJ2-2	TRBV6-1	TGTGCCAGCAGCGTCCGGGGGATAGGGATAACCGGGGAGCTGTTTTTT	CASSVRGIGITGELFF
TRBD1	-	TRBJ2-7	TRBV12-3/TRBV12-4	TGTGCCAGCAGTTCCCGACGACAGGGGCTAGAGTACGAGCAGTACTTC	CASSSRRQGLEYEQYF
-	few	TRBJ1-1	TRBV11-2	TGTGCCAGCAGCTTAGATTTGGGGGTGAACACTGAAGCTTTCTTT	CASSLDLGVNTEAFF
-	-	TRBJ1-1	TRBV27	TGTGCCAACAGTTCAAGTATTGGTTTCACTGAAGCTTTCTTT	CANSSSIGFTEAFF
-	many	TRBJ1-5	TRBV2	TGTGCCAGCAGTCTCGGGATCTACAATCAGCCCCAGCATTTT	CASSLGIYNQPQHF
-	-	TRBJ2-3	TRBV6-1	TGTGCCAGCAGTGAAAAGATTAGCGAGGAATGGACAGATACGCAGTATTTT	CASSEKISEEWTDTQYF
TRBD2	-	TRBJ2-3	TRBV2	TGTGCCATCATTCTAGCGGGGGGGCCCCGTACGCAGTATTTT	CAIILAGGPRTQYF